This T cell receptor beta chain was sequenced during a study of T-cell reconstitution after alpha-beta-depleted transplantation in children. Preparation of the TCRbeta library involved a method that used unique molecular identifiers. MiXCR, run by TCRdb on the PCR reads, gives a single entry per CDR3 protein. This sample carries roughly 420,000 distinct CDR3 sequences, about 17% of them seen once, and the ten largest clones take 25% to 35%. CDR3 length: 15 residues. The junction had 1 base not matched to a gene; V was cut back by 2 bases and J by 7 bases. CDR1 is SEHNR, CDR2 FQNEAQ, per germline (reference sequence). Whole-study results and caveats: There were some patients whose high TCRbeta diversity at day 60 came from surviving recipient T cells and thymic progenitors. From newly produced T cells came most of the T-cell counts and diversity one year after transplant.

This clonotype was found many times. Its antigen is unknown. The rearrangement joins TRBV7-9 to TRBJ2-1; 14 nucleotides line up with TRBD2. The clonotype comes from a boy younger than two who had a stem cell transplant for Wiskott-Aldrich syndrome, so the T cells may come from the graft donor. The material was PBMCs, mostly from graft donor cells, obtained 360 days after TCRalphabeta/CD19-depleted stem cell transplant. CDR3: CASSLRLAGGNEQFF. The CDR3 DNA follows: TGTGCCAGCAGCTTAAGACTAGCGGGGGGGAATGAGCAGTTCTTC.